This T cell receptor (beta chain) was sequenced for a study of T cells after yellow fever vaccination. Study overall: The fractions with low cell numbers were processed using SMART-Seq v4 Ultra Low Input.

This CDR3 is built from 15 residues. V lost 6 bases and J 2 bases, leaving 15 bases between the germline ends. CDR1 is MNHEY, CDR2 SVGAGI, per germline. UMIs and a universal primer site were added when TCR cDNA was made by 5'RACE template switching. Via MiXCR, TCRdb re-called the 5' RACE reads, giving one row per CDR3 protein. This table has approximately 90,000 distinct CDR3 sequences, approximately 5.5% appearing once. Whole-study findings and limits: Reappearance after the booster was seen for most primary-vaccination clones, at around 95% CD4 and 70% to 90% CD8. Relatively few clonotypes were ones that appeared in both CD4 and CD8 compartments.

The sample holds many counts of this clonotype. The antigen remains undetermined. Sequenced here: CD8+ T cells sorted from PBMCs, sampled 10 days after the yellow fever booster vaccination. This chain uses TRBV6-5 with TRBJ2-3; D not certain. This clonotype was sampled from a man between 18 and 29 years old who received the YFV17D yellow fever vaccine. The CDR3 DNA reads TGTGCCAGCAGCTCCTTCGGACCCGACACAGATACGCAGTATTTT. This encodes CASSSFGPDTDTQYF.